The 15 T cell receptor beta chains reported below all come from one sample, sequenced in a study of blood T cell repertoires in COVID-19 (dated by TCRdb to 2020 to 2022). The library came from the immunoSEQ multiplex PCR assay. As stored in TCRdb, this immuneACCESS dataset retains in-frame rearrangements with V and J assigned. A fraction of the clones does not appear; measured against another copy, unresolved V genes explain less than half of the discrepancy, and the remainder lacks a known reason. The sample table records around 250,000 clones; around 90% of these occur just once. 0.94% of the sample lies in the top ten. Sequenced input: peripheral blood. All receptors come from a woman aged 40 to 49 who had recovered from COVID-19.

CDR3 protein: CSVEGTSLSYNEQFF. Written as DNA, the CDR3 is TGCAGCGTTGAAGGGACTTCCCTCTCCTACAATGAGCAGTTCTTC. The chain has TRBV29-1 and TRBJ2-1; D is perhaps TRBD2 (5 bases). With 1 base removed from V and 0 bases from J, the gap between germline ends came to 10 bases. CDR3 length equals 15 residues. Germline lookup yields CDR1 SQVTM and CDR2 ANQGSEA.

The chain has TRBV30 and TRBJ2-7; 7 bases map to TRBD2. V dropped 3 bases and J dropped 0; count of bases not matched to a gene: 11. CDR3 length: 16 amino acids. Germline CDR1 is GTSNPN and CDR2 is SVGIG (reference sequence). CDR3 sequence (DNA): TGTGCCTGGAGCGGCGGTTCTAAGCGGGGCTCCTACGAGCAGTACTTC. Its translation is CAWSGGSKRGSYEQYF. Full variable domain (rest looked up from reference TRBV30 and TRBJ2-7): SQTIHQWPATLVQPVGSPLSLECTVEGTSNPNLYWYRQAAGRGLQLLFYSVGIGQISSEVPQNLSASRPQDRQFILSSKKLLLSDSGFYLCAWSGGSKRGSYEQYFGPGTRLTVT.

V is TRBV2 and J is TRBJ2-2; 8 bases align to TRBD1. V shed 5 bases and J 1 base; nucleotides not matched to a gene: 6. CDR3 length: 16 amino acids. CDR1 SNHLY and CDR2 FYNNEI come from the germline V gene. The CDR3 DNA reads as TGTGCCAGCAGTTCAGGGGGCCCACTGAACACCGGGGAGCTGTTTTTT. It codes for CASSSGGPLNTGELFF.

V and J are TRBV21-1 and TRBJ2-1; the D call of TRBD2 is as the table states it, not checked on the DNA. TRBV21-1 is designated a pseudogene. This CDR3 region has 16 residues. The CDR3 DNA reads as TGTGCCAGCAGCAAACGGGTAGCGGGAGGGTACAATGAGCAGTTCTTC. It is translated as CASSKRVAGGYNEQFF.

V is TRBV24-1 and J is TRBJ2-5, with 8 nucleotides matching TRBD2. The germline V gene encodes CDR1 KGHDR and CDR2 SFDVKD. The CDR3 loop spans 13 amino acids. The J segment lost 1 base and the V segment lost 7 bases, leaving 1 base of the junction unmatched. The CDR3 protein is CATRSGGQETQYF. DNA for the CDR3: TGTGCCACCAGAAGCGGGGGCCAAGAGACCCAGTACTTC.

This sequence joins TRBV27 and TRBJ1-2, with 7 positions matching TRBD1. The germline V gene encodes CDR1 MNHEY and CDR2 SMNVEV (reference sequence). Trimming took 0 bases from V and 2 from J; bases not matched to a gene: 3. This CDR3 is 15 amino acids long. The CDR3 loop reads CASSLSSRGNYGYTF. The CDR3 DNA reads TGTGCCAGCAGTTTATCGTCCAGGGGGAACTATGGCTACACCTTC.

The CDR3 here is CASSAWSESYEQYF. CDR3 coding DNA: TGTGCCAGCAGCGCCTGGTCGGAGTCCTACGAGCAGTACTTC. The V and J genes are TRBV9 and TRBJ2-7; D is uncertain. CDR1 is SGDLS, CDR2 YYNGEE, per germline. The V end was cut by 3 bases, the J end by 1 base, with 11 bases between. This CDR3 is 14 amino acids long.

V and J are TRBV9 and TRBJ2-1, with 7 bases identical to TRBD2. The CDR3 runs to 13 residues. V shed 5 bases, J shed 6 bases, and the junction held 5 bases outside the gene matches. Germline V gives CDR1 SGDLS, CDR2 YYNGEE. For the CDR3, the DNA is TGTGCCAGCAGAGAGCGGGAAGGCAATGAGCAGTTCTTC. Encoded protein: CASREREGNEQFF. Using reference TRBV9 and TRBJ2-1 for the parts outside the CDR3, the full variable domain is DSGVTQTPKHLITATGQRVTLRCSPRSGDLSVYWYQQSLDQGLQFLIQYYNGEERAKGNILERFSAQQFPDLHSELNLSSLELGDSALYFCASREREGNEQFFGPGTRLTVL.

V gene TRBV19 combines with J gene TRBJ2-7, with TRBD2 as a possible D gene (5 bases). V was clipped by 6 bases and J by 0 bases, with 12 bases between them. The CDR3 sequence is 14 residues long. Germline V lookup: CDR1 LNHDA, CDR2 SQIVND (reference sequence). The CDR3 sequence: CASSRSGNSYEQYF. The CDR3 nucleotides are TGTGCCAGTAGCCGGAGCGGAAACTCCTACGAGCAGTACTTC.

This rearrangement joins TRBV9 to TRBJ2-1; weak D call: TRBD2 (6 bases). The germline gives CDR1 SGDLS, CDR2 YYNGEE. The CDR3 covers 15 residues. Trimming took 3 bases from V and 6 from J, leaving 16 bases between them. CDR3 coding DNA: TGTGCCAGCAGCGCCCAAGTCGGAGGGAGCAATGAGCAGTTCTTC. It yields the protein CASSAQVGGSNEQFF.

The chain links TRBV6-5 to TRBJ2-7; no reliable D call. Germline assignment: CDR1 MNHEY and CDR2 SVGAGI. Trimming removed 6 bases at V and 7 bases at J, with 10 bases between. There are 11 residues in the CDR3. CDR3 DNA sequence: TGTGCCAGCAGGTGGGTCAGGGAGCAGTACTTC. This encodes CASRWVREQYF.

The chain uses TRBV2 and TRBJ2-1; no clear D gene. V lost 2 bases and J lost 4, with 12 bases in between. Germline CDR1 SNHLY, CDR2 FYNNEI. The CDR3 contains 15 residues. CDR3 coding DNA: TGTGCCAGCAGTGAACTTTCGGTCCTGTACAATGAGCAGTTCTTC. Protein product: CASSELSVLYNEQFF.

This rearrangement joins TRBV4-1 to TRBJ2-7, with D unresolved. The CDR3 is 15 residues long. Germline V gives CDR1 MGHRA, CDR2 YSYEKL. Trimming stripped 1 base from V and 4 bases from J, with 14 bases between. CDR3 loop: CASSQVPDPGYEQYF. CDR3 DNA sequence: TGCGCCAGCAGCCAAGTACCCGACCCGGGTTACGAGCAGTACTTC.

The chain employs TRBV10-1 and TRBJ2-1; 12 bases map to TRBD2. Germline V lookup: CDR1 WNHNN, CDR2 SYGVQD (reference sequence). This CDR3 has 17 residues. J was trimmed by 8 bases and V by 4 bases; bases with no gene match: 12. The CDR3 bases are TGCGCCAGCAGTGGGCCCCTCCTAGCGGGAGGGGTCCATGAGCAGTTCTTC. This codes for CASSGPLLAGGVHEQFF.

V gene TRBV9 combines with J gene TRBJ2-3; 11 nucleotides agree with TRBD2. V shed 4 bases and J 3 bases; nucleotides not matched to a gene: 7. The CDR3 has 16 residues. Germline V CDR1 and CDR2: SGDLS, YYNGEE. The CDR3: CASSLTSGAGTDTQYF. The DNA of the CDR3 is TGTGCCAGCAGCCTGACTAGCGGGGCGGGTACAGATACGCAGTATTTT.